Presented here are 24 T cell receptor beta chains from one specimen sequenced in a study of PD-L1 blockade in urothelial cancer. Repertoires were generated with immunoSEQ multiplex PCR, while TCRdb's copy carries only in-frame clones and drops some. The sample consists of more than 40,000 clones, 88% of them appearing once. Sample: PBMCs, taken around atezolizumab (anti-PD-L1) treatment. Receptors were obtained from a woman in her sixties with urothelial cancer.

This rearrangement joins TRBV7-8 to TRBJ1-1, with D maybe TRBD1 (6 bases). This CDR3 contains 15 residues. The V end lost 5 bases, the J end lost 1 base, and 14 bases lay between the germline ends. Germline V gene lookup returns CDR1 SGHVS and CDR2 FQNEAQ. The CDR3 spells CASSLGVGQNTEAFF. CDR3 bases: TGTGCCAGCAGCCTCGGTGTGGGACAGAACACTGAAGCTTTCTTT.

This sequence joins TRBV5-1 and TRBJ1-4, with 8 bases identical to TRBD1. The CDR3 covers 15 residues. V lost 4 bases to trimming and J lost 11 bases; unmatched junction nucleotides: 13. Germline CDR1 and CDR2: SGHRS and YFSETQ. DNA of the CDR3: TGCGCCAGCAGCCCTTCCGGGACAGGAATTGAGAAACTGTTTTTT. It yields the protein CASSPSGTGIEKLFF.

This chain uses TRBV18 with TRBJ2-1, with TRBD2 identical over 11 bases. J was trimmed by 0 bases and V by 2 bases; bases with no gene match: 6. The CDR3 has 18 residues. Germline assignment: CDR1 KGHSH and CDR2 LQKENI. This CDR3 reads CASSPTSGRASSYNEQFF. DNA of the CDR3: TGTGCCAGCTCACCAACTAGCGGGAGAGCTAGCTCCTACAATGAGCAGTTCTTC.

V usage is TRBV28 and J usage is TRBJ2-3; TRBD2 matches 9 bases. The CDR3 contains 13 residues. V shed 6 bases and J 14 bases; nucleotides not matched to a gene: 12. The germline gives CDR1 MDHEN, CDR2 SYDVKM. This CDR3 is CASSTTSGLPGYF. The CDR3 nucleotides are TGTGCCAGCAGCACTACTAGCGGGCTCCCCGGGTATTTT. The variable domain in full, completed from reference TRBV28 and TRBJ2-3, reads DVKVTQSSRYLVKRTGEKVFLECVQDMDHENMFWYRQDPGLGLRLIYFSYDVKMKEKGDIPEGYSVSREKKERFSLILESASTNQTSMYLCASSTTSGLPGYFGPGTRLTVL.

The chain is built from TRBV6-4 and TRBJ1-6; 10 bases agree with TRBD1. The V gene's germline CDR1 is MRHNA and CDR2 SNTAGT. V lost 3 bases, J lost 6 bases, and 5 bases stayed unmatched. CDR3 length equals 16 residues. As DNA, the CDR3 is TGTGCCAGCAGTGATGGGACAGGGGACGGTAATTCACCCCTCCACTTT. It is translated as CASSDGTGDGNSPLHF.

The CDR3 DNA sequence: TGTGCCAGCAGTAGGGGACAGGGGACCTATGGCTACACCTTC. It yields the protein CASSRGQGTYGYTF. This sequence joins TRBV28 and TRBJ1-2, with 10 bases aligning to TRBD1. Trimming cost V 5 bases and J 4 bases; bases outside gene matches: 4. The CDR3 consists of 14 residues. The V gene's germline CDR1 is MDHEN and CDR2 SYDVKM.

This clone was seen only a few times. The CDR3 here is CASSLDLLGSAGTNEKLFF. The CDR3 DNA reads as TGCGCCAGCAGCTTGGATTTGTTAGGGAGCGCTGGAACTAATGAAAAACTGTTTTTT. This chain links TRBV5-1 with TRBJ1-4, with D unclear. Germline V gene lookup returns CDR1 SGHRS and CDR2 YFSETQ. V gave up 0 bases and J gave up 1 base, with 19 bases separating them. This CDR3 is 19 amino acids long.

This clone was counted a single time. The rearrangement joins TRBV10-3 to TRBJ1-1; possible D gene TRBD1, 6 bases. The CDR3 loop spans 13 amino acids. V lost 6 bases, J lost 2 bases, and 10 bases lay in between. Germline CDR1 is ENHRY and CDR2 is SYGVKD. CDR3 coding DNA: TGTGCCATCAGCGGACAGCTAAACACTGAAGCTTTCTTT. Translated: CAISGQLNTEAFF.

This clone has just a few counts. The chain employs TRBV6-1 and TRBJ1-2, with TRBD1 identical over 8 bases. Trimming removed 3 bases from V and 2 bases from J; junction bases left unmatched: 5. There are 15 residues in the CDR3. Germline CDR1 MNHNS, CDR2 SASEGT. The CDR3 spells CASSEGQAINYGYTF. The CDR3 DNA sequence: TGTGCCAGCAGTGAGGGACAGGCAATAAACTATGGCTACACCTTC.

This chain links TRBV7-3 with TRBJ1-6, with 7 bases aligning to TRBD1. The CDR3 is 17 amino acids. Losses at the gene ends were 2 bases for V and 7 bases for J; bases not matched to a gene: 11. Per the germline V gene, CDR1 is SGHTA and CDR2 is FQGTGA. In nucleotides, the CDR3 is TGTGCCAGCAGCTTAGGGACCCGGACAGGCGACAATTCACCCCTCCACTTT. This codes for CASSLGTRTGDNSPLHF.

Comments on this clone: A read error may account for a junction end that differs from germline. This sequence joins TRBV19 and TRBJ2-7; TRBD2 aligns across 11 bases. The CDR3 totals 18 residues. Germline V gene sequence: CDR1 LNHDA, CDR2 SQIVND (reference sequence). The CDR3 bases are TGTGCCAGCAGTATTCGCCTAGCGGGGGGCCTCCTCTCCTACGAGCAGTACTTC. It yields the protein CASSIRLAGGLLSYEQYF.

V and J are TRBV7-9 and TRBJ2-1, with 7 positions matching TRBD1. Germline assignment: CDR1 SEHNR and CDR2 FQNEAQ (reference sequence). J was trimmed by 3 bases and V by 1 base; bases with no gene match: 0. The CDR3 is made up of 14 amino acids. CDR3 in DNA: TGTGCCAGCAGCTTAGGGACAGGCTACAATGAGCAGTTCTTC. Amino acids: CASSLGTGYNEQFF.

CDR3: CASSVGAGSNYGYTF. For the CDR3, the DNA is TGTGCCAGCAGCGTTGGGGCAGGGTCTAACTATGGCTACACCTTC. V is TRBV5-5 and J is TRBJ1-2; D may be TRBD1 (5 bases). In germline, CDR1 is SGHKS, CDR2 YYEKEE (reference sequence). CDR3 length equals 15 residues. Trimming took off 4 bases at V and 0 bases at J, with 13 bases between the two ends.

This clone was picked up one time. The CDR3: CASRLRGGNTGELFF. CDR3 coding DNA: TGCGCCAGCCGACTGAGGGGGGGGAACACCGGGGAGCTGTTTTTT. V is TRBV10-1 and J is TRBJ2-2; tentatively, D is TRBD2 (7 bases). CDR1 is WNHNN, CDR2 SYGVQD, per germline (reference sequence). This CDR3 comprises 15 residues. Trimming stripped 8 bases from V and 1 base from J, with 14 bases between.

The chain is built from TRBV6-1 and TRBJ1-4; TRBD1 matches at 7 bases. V lost 4 bases to trimming and J lost 4 bases; unmatched junction nucleotides: 9. This CDR3 comprises 16 residues. Germline CDR1 is MNHNS and CDR2 is SASEGT. DNA of the CDR3: TGTGCCAGCAGTGGCCATCTACAGGGGCTTAATGAAAAACTGTTTTTT. Protein: CASSGHLQGLNEKLFF.

Written as DNA, the CDR3 is TGTGCCAGCAGTTCACGGACAGGGACAGATACGCAGTATTTT. As protein: CASSSRTGTDTQYF. The chain carries TRBV25-1 and TRBJ2-3, with 8 nucleotides matching TRBD1. The CDR3 has 14 amino acids. Trimming removed 5 bases from V and 3 bases from J; junction bases left unmatched: 4. Germline V gene data show CDR1 as MGHDK and CDR2 as SYGVNS.

The chain uses TRBV10-3 and TRBJ1-2; 7 nucleotides line up with TRBD1. The ends lost 5 bases at V and 3 bases at J; junction bases unmatched: 3. Germline assignment: CDR1 ENHRY and CDR2 SYGVKD. The CDR3 extends over 13 amino acids. The CDR3 spells CAISTGTDYGYTF. For the CDR3, the DNA is TGTGCCATCAGTACCGGGACAGACTATGGCTACACCTTC.

This sequence joins TRBV28 and TRBJ2-7, with TRBD2 matching over 10 bases. The CDR3 runs 14 residues. Germline CDR1 reads MDHEN; CDR2 reads SYDVKM. Trimming cost V 6 bases and J 0 bases; bases outside gene matches: 2. Here the CDR3 DNA reads TGTGCCAGCAGCGCTAGCGGGAGCTCCTACGAGCAGTACTTC. Amino acid sequence: CASSASGSSYEQYF.

The DNA for the CDR3 is TGTGCCAGCAGTCGTGGGGGCCTCAATCAGCCCCAGCATTTT. This codes for CASSRGGLNQPQHF. The rearrangement links TRBV6-5 to TRBJ1-5; maybe TRBD1 (6 bases). Trimming shortened V by 5 bases and J by 3 bases, and 11 bases separated the two germline ends. There are 14 residues in the CDR3. Germline V lookup: CDR1 MNHEY, CDR2 SVGAGI.

J is TRBJ2-7 and V is TRBV28; tentative D call: TRBD2 (6 bases). The CDR3 consists of 14 residues. The germline V gene encodes CDR1 MDHEN and CDR2 SYDVKM. Trimming left V 1 base short and J 5 bases short, with 12 bases between. For the CDR3, the DNA is TGTGCCAGCAGTTTATTCCGGGGGTTTAACGAGCAGTACTTC. It encodes CASSLFRGFNEQYF.

This clone was detected only once. The CDR3 sequence: CASSLVLAGASYEQYF. CDR3 sequence (DNA): TGTGCCAGCAGTTTAGTCCTAGCGGGAGCATCCTACGAGCAGTACTTC. The rearrangement joins TRBV28 to TRBJ2-7; 10 bases fit TRBD2. V shed 2 bases, J shed 1 base, and the junction held 5 bases outside the gene matches. CDR1 and CDR2 (germline): MDHEN, SYDVKM. This CDR3 region has 16 residues.

The V gene is TRBV6-4, the J gene TRBJ2-3, with TRBD1 matching 8 bases. Trimming at V came to 6 bases and at J to 3 bases, leaving 5 bases not matched to a gene. Germline V lookup: CDR1 MRHNA, CDR2 SNTAGT. This CDR3 has 14 residues. The CDR3 protein is CASSPGGATDTQYF. In DNA form, the CDR3 reads TGTGCCAGCAGCCCAGGGGGCGCAACAGATACGCAGTATTTT.

This clone has only a few counts. The gene calls are TRBV2 and TRBJ2-2, with 7 bases aligning to TRBD1. Unmatched junction bases numbered 2, after V lost 6 bases and J lost 7 bases. The CDR3 consists of 12 residues. Germline V gene sequence: CDR1 SNHLY, CDR2 FYNNEI. CDR3 nucleotide sequence: TGTGCCAGCAGGGGGACAGTCGGGGAGCTGTTTTTT. Protein product: CASRGTVGELFF.

The rearrangement links TRBV13 to TRBJ2-7, with TRBD1 matching over 7 bases. There are 18 residues in the CDR3. V shed 4 bases, J shed 3 bases, and the junction held 18 bases outside the gene matches. The germline V gene encodes CDR1 PRHDT and CDR2 FYEKMQ (reference sequence). CDR3 region: CASSSDRSKRSYLYEQYF. The CDR3, as DNA: TGTGCCAGCAGCTCGGACAGGTCCAAACGAAGCTATCTCTACGAGCAGTACTTC.